Sequencing of this T cell receptor (beta chain) was carried out in a study of cytomegalovirus exposure and HLA in healthy donors. The PCR had 60 Vbeta and 13 Jbeta primers. Generated by immunoSEQ multiplex PCR, the TCRdb table keeps only in-frame clones and is missing some. The sample table sets out roughly 77,000 clones. The clonotype originates from a female donor in good health and CMV-seropositive. The sequencing input was PBMCs.

The CDR3 DNA reads TGTGCCAGCTCACATACAGGGGGCGGCGACGAGCAGTACTTC. Translated: CASSHTGGGDEQYF. The V call is TRBV18, the J call TRBJ2-7, with 9 bases lining up with TRBD1. This CDR3 is 14 amino acids long. Germline V lookup: CDR1 KGHSH, CDR2 LQKENI. Trimming removed 4 bases from V and 5 bases from J; junction bases left unmatched: 6.